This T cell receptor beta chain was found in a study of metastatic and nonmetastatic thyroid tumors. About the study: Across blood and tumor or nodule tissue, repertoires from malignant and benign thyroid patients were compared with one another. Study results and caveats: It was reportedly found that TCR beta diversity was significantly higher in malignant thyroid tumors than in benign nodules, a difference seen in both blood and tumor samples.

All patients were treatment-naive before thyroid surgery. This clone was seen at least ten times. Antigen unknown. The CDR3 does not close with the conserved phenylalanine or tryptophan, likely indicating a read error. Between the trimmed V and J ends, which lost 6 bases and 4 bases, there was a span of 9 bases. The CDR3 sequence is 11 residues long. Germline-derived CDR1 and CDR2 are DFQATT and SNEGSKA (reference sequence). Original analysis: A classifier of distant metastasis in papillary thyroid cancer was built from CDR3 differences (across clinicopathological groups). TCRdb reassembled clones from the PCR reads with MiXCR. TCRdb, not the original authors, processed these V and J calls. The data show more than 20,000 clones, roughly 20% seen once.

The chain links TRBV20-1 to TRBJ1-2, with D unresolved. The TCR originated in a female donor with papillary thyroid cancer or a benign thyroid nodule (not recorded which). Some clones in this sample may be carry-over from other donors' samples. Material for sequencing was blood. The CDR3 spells CSAYGRYGYTL. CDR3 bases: TGCAGTGCCTATGGCCGCTATGGCTACACCCTC.